These 29 T cell receptor beta chains came from one sample sequenced in a study of blood T cells in healthy people across ages (dated by TCRdb to 2013 to 2016). The method was 5' RACE. Sequenced on an Illumina HiSeq 2500. A second PCR of roughly 6 to 11 cycles was performed with a sample-barcoded 5' primer and a J-beta primer mix. TCRdb's own reprocessing of the public reads used fastp at Q25 and MiXCR and kept productive beta chains. Rows with a matching CDR3 protein are joined into one entry that keeps the most common DNA and genes. This sample comprises 1.5 million to 2 million distinct CDR3 sequences, over 25% of them detected only once. Roughly 8% of the sample rests with the top ten. The source material was blood. These receptors all come from a young woman in good health.

The J gene is TRBJ2-1, the V gene TRBV27, with 9 bases matching TRBD2. Germline V gives CDR1 MNHEY, CDR2 SMNVEV (reference sequence). CDR3 length: 16 amino acids. The trim removed 3 bases at V and 3 bases at J, leaving 6 bases unmatched. The CDR3 sequence: CASSLLRLADYNEQFF. As DNA, the CDR3 is TGTGCCAGCAGTTTGTTACGACTAGCGGACTACAATGAGCAGTTCTTC.

The DNA of the CDR3 is TGTGCCAGCAGCCAAGATTCCGGGGCACGTGGCTACACCTTC. Protein product: CASSQDSGARGYTF. The rearrangement joins TRBV3-1 to TRBJ1-2, with a weak D call TRBD1 (5 bases). Trimming shortened V by 0 bases and J by 7 bases, and 12 bases separated the two germline ends. Germline CDR1 and CDR2: LGHDT and YNNKEL (reference sequence). The CDR3 contains 14 residues.

This clonotype was detected ten times or more. The chain links TRBV3-1 to TRBJ2-5; 10 bases agree with TRBD2. The CDR3 runs to 15 residues. J gave up 7 bases and V 8 bases, and 13 bases lay outside the gene matches. Germline CDR1 and CDR2: LGHDT and YNNKEL (reference sequence). CDR3 region: CASRLAGDIQVTQYF. CDR3 bases: TGTGCCAGCCGCCTAGCGGGAGATATCCAGGTGACCCAGTACTTC.

This rearrangement joins TRBV20-1 to TRBJ1-1; D gene unclear. The CDR3 consists of 12 residues. With 5 bases removed from V and 6 bases from J, the gap between germline ends came to 13 bases. Per germline, CDR1 DFQATT and CDR2 SNEGSKA (reference sequence). CDR3 nucleotide sequence: TGCAGTGCTTCTATTCTAGGTCCTGAAGCTTTCTTT. It encodes CSASILGPEAFF.

The rearrangement uses TRBV20-1 and TRBJ2-7; 8 bases fit TRBD2. The CDR3 is 15 residues long. V shed 1 base and J 7 bases; nucleotides not matched to a gene: 12. Germline CDR1 reads DFQATT; CDR2 reads SNEGSKA (reference sequence). DNA for the CDR3: TGCAGTGCTAGAGGGACCGAGACTAGCGTCAATGAGCAGTACTTC. It encodes CSARGTETSVNEQYF.

Regarding this clonotype: Relative to the germline gene, one junction end is altered; a read error may explain this. The rearrangement joins TRBV4-1 to TRBJ2-5, with D perhaps TRBD2 (6 bases). In germline, CDR1 is MGHRA, CDR2 YSYEKL. The CDR3 totals 15 residues. The CDR3 region has the DNA TGCACCAGCAGCCAAGATCCGGGAGCTCAAGAGACCCAGTACTTC. It translates to CTSSQDPGAQETQYF.

V gene TRBV28 combines with J gene TRBJ1-3; D remains unclear. The CDR3 totals 17 residues. The V end lost 3 bases, the J end lost 0 bases, and 15 bases lay between the germline ends. Germline CDR1 reads MDHEN; CDR2 reads SYDVKM. CDR3 amino acids: CASSFGGGPSSGNTIYF. The CDR3 bases are TGTGCCAGCAGTTTTGGCGGCGGCCCCTCCTCTGGAAACACCATATATTTT.

This clonotype was seen only a few times. This sequence joins TRBV20-1 and TRBJ1-4, with a weak D call TRBD1 (5 bases). The CDR3 runs 12 residues. Germline CDR1 and CDR2: DFQATT and SNEGSKA (reference sequence). V shed 6 bases and J shed 13 bases, with 18 bases lying between them. The CDR3 reads CSAPGGGRRLFF. In nucleotides, the CDR3 is TGCAGTGCCCCTGGTGGGGGGAGGAGACTGTTTTTT.

This clonotype was counted ten times or more. The rearrangement uses TRBV7-9 and TRBJ2-1; D is perhaps TRBD2 (5 bases). From germline, CDR1 is SEHNR and CDR2 FQNEAQ (reference sequence). V was shortened by 4 bases and J by 7 bases, with 14 bases between the two germline ends. This CDR3 has 14 amino acids. The CDR3 here is CASSWTPLRNEQFF. CDR3 nucleotide sequence: TGTGCCAGCAGCTGGACTCCCCTCAGGAATGAGCAGTTCTTC.

This clonotype was found a few times. V and J are TRBV24-1 and TRBJ2-1; 8 nucleotides line up with TRBD2. V lost 7 bases to trimming and J lost 8 bases; unmatched junction nucleotides: 6. The CDR3 sequence is 13 residues long. Germline V lookup: CDR1 KGHDR, CDR2 SFDVKD. The CDR3 coding sequence is TGTGCCACCAGCACTAGCGGAGTTGATGAGCAGTTCTTC. This codes for CATSTSGVDEQFF.

This clonotype was seen only once. The chain uses TRBV19 and TRBJ2-6; a possible D gene is TRBD1 (5 bases). CDR1 LNHDA and CDR2 SQIVND come from the germline V gene (reference sequence). CDR3 length equals 15 residues. Trimming removed 3 bases from V and 4 bases from J, with 10 bases in between. This CDR3 reads CASSMGQSGANVLTF. The CDR3, as DNA: TGTGCCAGTAGTATGGGGCAGTCGGGGGCCAACGTCCTGACTTTC.

This clonotype was detected many times. In nucleotides, the CDR3 is TGTGCCAGCAGCTTAGATCGGGGGTCCTACAATGAGCAGTACTTC. Protein sequence: CASSLDRGSYNEQYF. The chain carries TRBV7-2 and TRBJ2-1; D is perhaps TRBD2 (6 bases). The J call may be wrong; the DNA end is better matched by TRBJ2-7. The germline CDR1 and CDR2 sequences are SGHTA and FQGNSA. This CDR3 has 15 amino acids.

The rearrangement links TRBV6-5 to TRBJ2-1, with TRBD2 matching 12 bases. The CDR3 contains 18 residues. J lost 0 bases, V lost 4 bases, and 7 bases had no gene match. The V gene's germline CDR1 is MNHEY and CDR2 SVGAGI. The CDR3 sequence is CASSLRTSGKDSYNEQFF. CDR3 bases: TGTGCCAGCAGTTTGCGGACTAGCGGGAAGGACTCCTACAATGAGCAGTTCTTC.

This clonotype was seen a single time. A read error may be the cause here, since a much bigger clone is one base away. This chain links TRBV20-1 with TRBJ2-3; no clear D gene. CDR1 and CDR2 from the germline V gene are DFQATT and SNEGSKA (reference sequence). V was cut by 8 bases and J by 3 bases, with 12 bases left in between. The CDR3 runs 12 residues. CDR3 sequence reads: CSTPFGTDTQYF. The CDR3 DNA sequence: TGCAGTACTCCTTTCGGGACAGATACGCAGTATTTT.

The CDR3 loop reads CASSSTIAGGVPDTQYF. The CDR3 DNA is TGTGCCAGCAGCTCCACCATAGCGGGGGGGGTCCCAGATACGCAGTATTTT. The chain recombines TRBV13 with TRBJ2-3; TRBD2 matches at 11 bases. The CDR3 contains 17 residues. The V gene end was trimmed by 4 bases and the J gene end by 4 bases; junction bases not matched to a gene: 10. The V gene's germline CDR1 is PRHDT and CDR2 FYEKMQ (reference sequence). Using reference TRBV13 and TRBJ2-3 for the parts outside the CDR3, the full variable domain is AAGVIQSPRHLIKEKRETATLKCYPIPRHDTVYWYQQGPGQDPQFLISFYEKMQSDKGSIPDRFSAQQFSDYHSELNMSSLELGDSALYFCASSSTIAGGVPDTQYFGPGTRLTVL.

This clonotype was observed at least ten times. The chain combines TRBV15 with TRBJ2-1, with a tentative D call TRBD2 (5 bases). The CDR3 is made up of 14 amino acids. V shed 0 bases and J shed 3 bases, with 6 bases lying between them. Germline V gene lookup returns CDR1 LNHNV and CDR2 YYDKDF (reference sequence). DNA of the CDR3: TGTGCCACCAGCAGAGAAGGGAGCTACAATGAGCAGTTCTTC. It encodes CATSREGSYNEQFF.

This clonotype appeared once. A read error is possible here, since a much larger clone lies one base away. The chain combines TRBV6-6 with TRBJ2-7, with 7 bases that match TRBD1. The ends lost 5 bases at V and 2 bases at J; junction bases unmatched: 6. The CDR3 extends over 14 amino acids. CDR1 MNHNY and CDR2 SVGAGI come from the germline V gene (reference sequence). The CDR3 DNA follows: TGTGCCAGCAGTCTGTGGGGACAGACCTACGAGCAGTACTTC. Its translation is CASSLWGQTYEQYF.

V usage is TRBV5-1 and J usage is TRBJ2-2; 7 bases are shared with TRBD1. CDR1 and CDR2 from the germline V gene are SGHRS and YFSETQ. This CDR3 spans 15 amino acids. Trimming took 1 base from V and 7 from J; bases not matched to a gene: 7. The CDR3 region is CASSLSRQGYGELFF. CDR3 sequence (DNA): TGCGCCAGCAGCTTGTCGAGACAGGGATACGGGGAGCTGTTTTTT.

This clonotype was seen repeatedly, ten times or more. The chain employs TRBV7-9 and TRBJ1-5, with TRBD1 matching 9 bases. CDR3 size: 15 residues. Germline assignment: CDR1 SEHNR and CDR2 FQNEAQ (reference sequence). V shed 5 bases and J 4 bases; nucleotides not matched to a gene: 6. The CDR3 nucleotides read TGTGCCAGCAGCCTAGGGACAGGGACGAATCAGCCCCAGCATTTT. Encoded protein: CASSLGTGTNQPQHF.

The chain uses TRBV3-1 and TRBJ1-2; D perhaps matches TRBD1 (5 bases). The CDR3 has 13 amino acids. The germline V gene has CDR1 LGHDT and CDR2 YNNKEL (reference sequence). The germline V and J ends were trimmed by 5 bases and 8 bases, with 15 bases remaining between them. CDR3 DNA sequence: TGTGCCAGCAGCGGACGGGGGGAGCGCGGCTACACCTTC. Encoded protein: CASSGRGERGYTF.

The chain is built from TRBV5-1 and TRBJ2-5, with TRBD1 matching 9 bases. Trimming removed 4 bases from V and 4 bases from J; junction bases left unmatched: 8. The CDR3 consists of 15 residues. The germline gives CDR1 SGHRS, CDR2 YFSETQ. The CDR3 nucleotides read TGCGCCAGCAGCCGAAACACAGGGGGCGGAGAGACCCAGTACTTC. Translation: CASSRNTGGGETQYF.

The V gene is TRBV12-3 or TRBV12-4, the J gene TRBJ2-5, with D maybe TRBD2 (5 bases). This CDR3 is built from 13 residues. Between the trimmed V and J ends, which lost 2 bases and 9 bases, there was a span of 13 bases. CDR3 region: CASSLKARAAQYF. The CDR3 DNA reads TGTGCCAGCAGTTTAAAGGCCCGAGCGGCCCAGTACTTC.

Many counts were recorded for this clonotype. V and J are TRBV7-2 and TRBJ2-3; D unclear. The germline CDR1 and CDR2 sequences are SGHTA and FQGNSA. The CDR3 extends over 13 amino acids. Trimming took 1 base from V and 2 from J, leaving 4 bases between them. The CDR3 loop reads CASSLVITDTQYF. In DNA, the CDR3 is TGTGCCAGCAGCTTAGTGATCACAGATACGCAGTATTTT.

This clonotype was seen more than once but under ten times. The chain recombines TRBV6-5 with TRBJ2-1, with TRBD2 matching over 7 bases. The germline CDR1 and CDR2 sequences are MNHEY and SVGAGI. The CDR3 contains 15 residues. V was clipped by 6 bases and J by 0 bases; unmatched bases: 5. The CDR3 coding sequence is TGTGCCAGCAGAAGGCGGGACTACTCCTACAATGAGCAGTTCTTC. Its protein product is CASRRRDYSYNEQFF.

This clonotype occurred a few times. J is TRBJ2-1 and V is TRBV7-2, with D perhaps TRBD1 (6 bases). The CDR3 totals 17 residues. Between the trimmed V and J ends, which lost 4 bases and 5 bases, there was a span of 21 bases. The germline CDR1 and CDR2 sequences are SGHTA and FQGNSA. CDR3 coding DNA: TGTGCCAGCAGCTCTGGACTGGACAGTAGGGTCGACAATGAGCAGTTCTTC. Translating it yields CASSSGLDSRVDNEQFF.

The sample holds many counts of this clonotype. The chain recombines TRBV6-5 with TRBJ2-7, with D unresolved. From germline, CDR1 is MNHEY and CDR2 SVGAGI. The CDR3 runs to 12 residues. V was shortened by 5 bases and J by 7 bases, with 12 bases between the two germline ends. In DNA, the CDR3 is TGTGCCAGCAGTCCACTGGGCGAAGAGCAGTACTTC. Translation gives CASSPLGEEQYF.

This rearrangement joins TRBV11-3 to TRBJ2-1; D is uncertain. Germline V CDR1 and CDR2: SGHNT, YENEEA. This CDR3 contains 14 residues. The V gene lost 0 bases and the J gene lost 5 bases, with 8 bases spanning the gap. The CDR3 sequence: CASSLDPDDNEQFF. The CDR3, as DNA: TGTGCCAGCAGCTTAGATCCGGACGACAATGAGCAGTTCTTC.

The chain uses TRBV4-2 and TRBJ1-2; 7 nucleotides align to TRBD1. The CDR3 consists of 16 residues. V lost 2 bases to trimming and J lost 8 bases; unmatched junction nucleotides: 14. Germline values: CDR1 LGHNA, CDR2 YNFKEQ. CDR3 loop: CASSQRPGTDVWGYTF. The DNA for the CDR3 is TGTGCCAGCAGCCAACGTCCAGGGACAGACGTCTGGGGCTACACCTTC.

This chain connects TRBV18 to TRBJ1-4, with a possible D match to TRBD1 (6 bases). This CDR3 has 16 amino acids. The germline V gene has CDR1 KGHSH and CDR2 LQKENI. V gave up 3 bases and J gave up 0 bases, with 11 bases separating them. CDR3 amino acids: CASSPTGIATNEKLFF. CDR3 sequence (DNA): TGTGCCAGCTCACCGACAGGCATCGCAACTAATGAAAAACTGTTTTTT.